The 9 T cell receptor beta chains in this list originate from one sample, sequenced in a study of human T cells and chemical hapten exposure. TCRdb passed the RACE reads through MiXCR, listing each CDR3 protein once. The sample consists of fewer than 50,000 distinct CDR3 sequences, under 4.5% of them appearing once. Time point indicated: patch test 1, 2 weeks after DPC sensitization. Treatment given: therapeutic diphenylcyclopropenone sensitization with weekly scalp DPC. From whole blood left unfractionated, total RNA was extracted. Here the sequenced sample was whole blood, taken in connection with sensitization to the hapten diphenylcyclopropenone (DPC). The receptors originated from a man aged 45-60 years with alopecia areata. Some clones in this sample may be carry-over from other donors' samples.

This clonotype has a count of ten or more. The rearrangement links TRBV6-5 to TRBJ1-5; D gene unclear. Deletions cut 2 bases from V and 4 bases from J, with 9 bases between. CDR1 and CDR2 from the germline V gene are MNHEY and SVGAGI. The CDR3 is 14 amino acids. In DNA form, the CDR3 reads TGTGCCAGCAGTTACAGATTAGGGAATCAGCCCCAGCATTTT. Residues: CASSYRLGNQPQHF.

This clonotype was picked up a small number of times. The V call is TRBV30, the J call TRBJ1-3; D gene ambiguous. From germline, CDR1 is GTSNPN and CDR2 SVGIG (reference sequence). The CDR3 has 12 residues. The V gene lost 8 bases and the J gene lost 2 bases, with 10 bases spanning the gap. Here the CDR3 reads CALGRAGNTIYF. In DNA, the CDR3 is TGTGCCCTAGGCCGAGCTGGAAACACCATATATTTT.

This clonotype was seen at least ten times. The chain joins TRBV25-1 to TRBJ1-6; tentatively, D is TRBD1 (6 bases). Germline V CDR1 and CDR2: MGHDK, SYGVNS. The CDR3 length is 14 residues. V was pared by 8 bases and J by 7 bases, with 15 bases between. The CDR3 nucleotides are TGTGCCAGCGGGGGCCAAACAAACAATTCACCCCTCCACTTT. Translating gives CASGGQTNNSPLHF.

This clonotype appeared many times. The chain is built from TRBV7-9 and TRBJ2-7; 10 bases are a match to TRBD2. V shed 2 bases and J 7 bases; nucleotides not matched to a gene: 5. CDR3 size: 14 residues. Per germline, CDR1 SEHNR and CDR2 FQNEAQ (reference sequence). The DNA of the CDR3 is TGTGCCAGCAGCTTACTAGCGGGAGCCCAAGAGCAGTACTTC. Translating it yields CASSLLAGAQEQYF.

On this clonotype itself: This clone may be a read error of a much larger clone one base away. The chain recombines TRBV7-8 with TRBJ1-1; 7 bases align to TRBD1. This CDR3 has 15 amino acids. The germline gives CDR1 SGHVS, CDR2 FQNEAQ. CDR3 residues: CASSSTGYVDTGAFF. CDR3 coding DNA: TGTGCCAGCAGCTCGACAGGGTACGTTGACACTGGAGCTTTCTTT.

This clonotype was counted at least ten times. The V call is TRBV11-3, the J call TRBJ2-1; D might be TRBD1 or TRBD2, each matching 5 bases. V was shortened by 5 bases and J by 5 bases, with 13 bases between the two germline ends. The CDR3 has 14 residues. The germline V gene has CDR1 SGHNT and CDR2 YENEEA. The CDR3 loop is CASSPGPENNEQFF. Written as DNA, the CDR3 is TGTGCCAGCAGCCCGGGACCGGAGAACAATGAGCAGTTCTTC.

At least ten counts were recorded for this clonotype. The gene calls are TRBV28 and TRBJ1-2; TRBD1 might be the D (6 bases). Germline V CDR1 and CDR2: MDHEN, SYDVKM. The V end lost 5 bases, the J end lost 1 base, and 14 bases lay between the germline ends. The CDR3 runs to 15 residues. CDR3 sequence: CASSEGGRLNYGYTF. The CDR3 region has the DNA TGTGCCAGCAGTGAAGGGGGACGGCTTAACTATGGCTACACCTTC.

This clonotype was found many times. The chain combines TRBV10-2 with TRBJ2-5, with D unresolved. Germline V gene data show CDR1 as WSHSY and CDR2 as SAAADI. CDR3 length: 14 amino acids. V dropped 11 bases and J dropped 4 bases, with 20 bases sitting between them. This CDR3 reads CAGSPGLGGETQYF. As DNA, the CDR3 is TGCGCCGGGTCCCCGGGCCTCGGCGGAGAGACCCAGTACTTC.

In this sample, this clonotype turned up many times. The chain has TRBV19 and TRBJ2-1; tentative D call: TRBD2 (7 bases). V lost 1 base, J lost 10 bases, and 20 bases lay in between. Germline CDR1 LNHDA, CDR2 SQIVND (reference sequence). The CDR3 runs to 16 residues. CDR3 in DNA: TGTGCCAGTAGTATAGGAGGCGGGGGCCGCCCTTGGGAGCAGTTCTTC. It is translated as CASSIGGGGRPWEQFF.